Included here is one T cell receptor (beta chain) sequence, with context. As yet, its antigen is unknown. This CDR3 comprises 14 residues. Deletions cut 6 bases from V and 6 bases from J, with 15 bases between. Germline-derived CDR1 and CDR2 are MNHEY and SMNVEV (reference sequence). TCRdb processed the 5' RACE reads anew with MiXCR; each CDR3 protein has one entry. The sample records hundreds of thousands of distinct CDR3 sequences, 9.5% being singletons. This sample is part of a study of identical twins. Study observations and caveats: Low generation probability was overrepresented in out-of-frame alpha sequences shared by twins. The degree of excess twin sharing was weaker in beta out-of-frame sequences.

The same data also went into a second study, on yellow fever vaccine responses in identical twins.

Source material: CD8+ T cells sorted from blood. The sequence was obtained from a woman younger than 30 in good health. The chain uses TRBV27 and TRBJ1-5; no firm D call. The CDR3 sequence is CASRIRENSQPQHF. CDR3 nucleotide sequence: TGTGCCAGCAGGATAAGAGAGAATAGTCAGCCCCAGCATTTT.